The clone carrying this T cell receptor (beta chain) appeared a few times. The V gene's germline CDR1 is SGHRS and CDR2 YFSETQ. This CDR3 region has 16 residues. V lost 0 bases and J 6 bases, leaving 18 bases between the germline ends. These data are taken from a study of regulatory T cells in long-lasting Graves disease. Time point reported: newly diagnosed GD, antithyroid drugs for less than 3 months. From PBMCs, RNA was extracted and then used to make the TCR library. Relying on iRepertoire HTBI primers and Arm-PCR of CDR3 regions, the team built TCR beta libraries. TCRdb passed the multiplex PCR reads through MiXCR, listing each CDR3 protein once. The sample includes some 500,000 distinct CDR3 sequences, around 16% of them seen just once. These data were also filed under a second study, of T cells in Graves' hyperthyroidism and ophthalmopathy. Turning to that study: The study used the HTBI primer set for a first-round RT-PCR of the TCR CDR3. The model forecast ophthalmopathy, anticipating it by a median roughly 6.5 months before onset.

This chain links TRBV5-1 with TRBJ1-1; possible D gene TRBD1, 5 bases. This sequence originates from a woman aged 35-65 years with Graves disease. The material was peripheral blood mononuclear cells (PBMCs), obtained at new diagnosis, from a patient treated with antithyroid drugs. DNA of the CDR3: TGCGCCAGCAGCTTGGATGAGGGACTTTCTAGCGCTGAAGCTTTCTTT. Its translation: CASSLDEGLSSAEAFF.